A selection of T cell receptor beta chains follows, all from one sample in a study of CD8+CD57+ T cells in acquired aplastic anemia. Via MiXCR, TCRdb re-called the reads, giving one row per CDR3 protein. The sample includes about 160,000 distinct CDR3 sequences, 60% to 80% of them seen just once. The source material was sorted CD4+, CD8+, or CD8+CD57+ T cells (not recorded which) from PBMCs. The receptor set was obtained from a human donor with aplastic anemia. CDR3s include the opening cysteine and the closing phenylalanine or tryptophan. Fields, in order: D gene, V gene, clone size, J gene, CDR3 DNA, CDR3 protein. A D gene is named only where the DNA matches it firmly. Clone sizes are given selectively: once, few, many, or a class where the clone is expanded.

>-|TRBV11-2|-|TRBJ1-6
TGTGCCAGCAGCGTTTATAATTCACCCCTCCACTTT
CASSVYNSPLHF
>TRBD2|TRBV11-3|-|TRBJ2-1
TGTGCCAGCAGCTTAGGCACTAGCGGGAGTGCTGCTGAGCAGTTCTTC
CASSLGTSGSAAEQFF
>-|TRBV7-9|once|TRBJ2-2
TGTGCCAGCAGCTTAGCGAGGGAGTGGGAGCTGTTTTTT
CASSLAREWELFF
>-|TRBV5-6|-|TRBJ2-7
TGTGCCAGCAGCTTGGCGGAGGGTCCGCGGAATGAGCAGTACTTC
CASSLAEGPRNEQYF
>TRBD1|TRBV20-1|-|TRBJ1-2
TGCAGTGTTGACCCCCGGACAGGGAATGGCTACACCTTC
CSVDPRTGNGYTF
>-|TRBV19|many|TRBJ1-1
TGTGCCAGTAGTTTCGGACGGGTTGAAGCTTTCTTT
CASSFGRVEAFF
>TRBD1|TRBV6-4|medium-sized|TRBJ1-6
TGTGCCAGCAGGGACAGGGATAATTCACCCCTCCACTTT
CASRDRDNSPLHF
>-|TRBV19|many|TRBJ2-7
TGTGCCAGTAGCATGGGACTCCTAGGCTACGAGCAGTACTTC
CASSMGLLGYEQYF
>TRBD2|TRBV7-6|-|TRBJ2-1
TGTGCCAGCAGCCGCAGACCGGTAGCGGGGGGGGATGAGCAGTTCTTC
CASSRRPVAGGDEQFF
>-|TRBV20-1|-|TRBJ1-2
TGCAGTGCCCCAGGGGCAGGGCGGAGCGGGGTCTATGGCTACACCTTC
CSAPGAGRSGVYGYTF
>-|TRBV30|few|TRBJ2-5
TGTGCCTGGATGGGAGGGGGCGAGTGGGAGACCCAGTACTTC
CAWMGGGEWETQYF
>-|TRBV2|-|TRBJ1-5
TGTGCCAGCAGTGCCTCAGGGGAACTTTATCAGCCCCAGCATTTT
CASSASGELYQPQHF
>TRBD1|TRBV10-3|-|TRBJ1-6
TGTGCCATCAGGGACGGACAGGGGGATAATTCACCCCTCCACTTT
CAIRDGQGDNSPLHF
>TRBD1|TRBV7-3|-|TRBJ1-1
TGTGCCAGCAGCTTGGGACAGGGTAAAGCTTTCTTT
CASSLGQGKAFF
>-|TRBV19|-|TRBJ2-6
TGTGCCACCGAGGGTCCTTCCGACCGGGCTGGGGCCAACGTCCTGACTTTC
CATEGPSDRAGANVLTF
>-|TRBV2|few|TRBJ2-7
TGTGCCAGCAGTGCCGGCAGGGTTTCCTACGAGCAGTACTTC
CASSAGRVSYEQYF
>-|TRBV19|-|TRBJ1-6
TGTGCCAGTAGTATACAGGCGGTCTCCTATAATTCACCCCTCCACTTT
CASSIQAVSYNSPLHF
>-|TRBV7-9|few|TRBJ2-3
TGTGCCAGCAGCCAAGTCCCAGATACGCAGTATTTT
CASSQVPDTQYF
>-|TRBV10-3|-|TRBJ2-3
TGTGCCATCAGTGAGCTAGCTACGTCAGATACGCAGTATTTT
CAISELATSDTQYF
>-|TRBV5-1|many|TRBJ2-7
TGCGCCAGCAGCTCCCCCGGGACAATCTCCTCCTACGAGCAGTACTTC
CASSSPGTISSYEQYF
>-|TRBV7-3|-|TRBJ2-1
TGTGCCAGCAGCTTAAATGCGGGGGCCGGCTACAATGAGCAGTTCTTC
CASSLNAGAGYNEQFF
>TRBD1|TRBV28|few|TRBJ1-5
TGTGCCAGCAGACGTCATGGGACAGGGGTTCAGCCCCAGCATTTT
CASRRHGTGVQPQHF
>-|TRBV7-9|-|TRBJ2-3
TGTGCCAGCAGCTTAGACGGTACTAGCACAGATACGCAGTATTTT
CASSLDGTSTDTQYF
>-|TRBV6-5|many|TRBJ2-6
TGTGCCAGCAGTTACGCGGATGGCTCTGGGGCCAACGTCCTGACTTTC
CASSYADGSGANVLTF
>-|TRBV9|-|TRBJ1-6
TGTGCCAGCAGCGTAGGCAGGGCGGGGAATTCACCCCTCCACTTT
CASSVGRAGNSPLHF
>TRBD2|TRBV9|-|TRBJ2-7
TGTGCCAGCAGCTCCCTAGCGGTAAGCTCCTACGAGCAGTACTTC
CASSSLAVSSYEQYF
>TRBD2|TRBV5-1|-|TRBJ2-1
TGCGCCAGCAGCTCTTTAGCGGGGGGAACATGCAATGAGCAGTTCTTC
CASSSLAGGTCNEQFF
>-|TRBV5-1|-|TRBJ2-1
TGCGCCAGCAGAGGGGCGCATGAGCAGTTCTTC
CASRGAHEQFF
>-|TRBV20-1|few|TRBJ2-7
TGCAGTGCTAGAGATAGCAGTGACTACGAGCAGTACTTC
CSARDSSDYEQYF
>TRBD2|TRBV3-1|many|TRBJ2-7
TGTGCCAGCAGCCGAGAACTAGCGGATTCCTACGAGCAGTACTTC
CASSRELADSYEQYF
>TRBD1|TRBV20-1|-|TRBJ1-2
TGCAGTGCTAGGAAGGACAGGGTCTATGGCTACACCTTC
CSARKDRVYGYTF
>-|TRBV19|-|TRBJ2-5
TGTGCCAGTAGCAAACGTGGACGGGGAGAGACCCAGTACTTC
CASSKRGRGETQYF
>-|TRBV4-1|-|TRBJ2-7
TGCGCCAGCAGCCCTATAAGCTCCTACGAGCAGTACTTC
CASSPISSYEQYF
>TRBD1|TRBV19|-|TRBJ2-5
TGTGCCAGTAGTATCGACAGGGGAATCGAGACCCAGTACTTC
CASSIDRGIETQYF
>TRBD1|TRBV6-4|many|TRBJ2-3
TGTGCCAGCAGCCGGACAGGAGCCACAGATACGCAGTATTTT
CASSRTGATDTQYF
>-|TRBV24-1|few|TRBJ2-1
TGTGCCACCAGTGATTCGGGGTTTGAGCAGTTCTTC
CATSDSGFEQFF
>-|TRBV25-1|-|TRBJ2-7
TGTGCCAGCATCCCGGTAGGGGCCATGGGCTCCTACGAGCAGTACTTC
CASIPVGAMGSYEQYF
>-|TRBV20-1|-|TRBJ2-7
TGCAGTGCCAGCGAAGGGATTGGCTCCTACGAGCAGTACTTC
CSASEGIGSYEQYF
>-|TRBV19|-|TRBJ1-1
TGTGCCAGTAGTATCTTACAGGGTGGAACTGAAGCTTTCTTT
CASSILQGGTEAFF
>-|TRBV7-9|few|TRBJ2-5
TGTGCCAGCAGCTTGGTTGCGGATCAAGAGACCCAGTACTTC
CASSLVADQETQYF
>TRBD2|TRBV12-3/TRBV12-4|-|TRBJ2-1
TGTGCCAGCAGTTCAAGCGGGGGGGCTTCCTACAATGAGCAGTTCTTC
CASSSSGGASYNEQFF